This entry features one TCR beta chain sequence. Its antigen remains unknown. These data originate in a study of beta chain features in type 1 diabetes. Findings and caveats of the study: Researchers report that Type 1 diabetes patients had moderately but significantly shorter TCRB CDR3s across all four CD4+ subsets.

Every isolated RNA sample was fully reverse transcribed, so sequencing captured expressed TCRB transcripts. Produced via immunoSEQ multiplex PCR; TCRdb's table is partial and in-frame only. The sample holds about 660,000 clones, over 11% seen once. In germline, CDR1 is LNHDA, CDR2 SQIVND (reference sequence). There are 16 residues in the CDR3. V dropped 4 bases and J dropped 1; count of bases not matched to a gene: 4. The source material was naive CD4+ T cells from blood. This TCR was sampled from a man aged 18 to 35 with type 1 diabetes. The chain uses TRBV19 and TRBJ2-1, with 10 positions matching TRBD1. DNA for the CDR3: TGTGCCAGTAGTAGGCTGGACAGGGGGTCCTACAATGAGCAGTTCTTC. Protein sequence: CASSRLDRGSYNEQFF.